These T cell receptor beta chains were read from a single sample in a study of PD-L1 blockade in urothelial cancer. TCRdb's copy holds only in-frame clones and misses some; the assay was immunoSEQ multiplex PCR. Of fewer than 50,000 clones listed, 90% are singletons. The starting material was PBMCs, obtained around atezolizumab (anti-PD-L1) treatment. The receptors here all came from a man aged 70-80 years with urothelial cancer. Each CDR3 is given with its conserved first and last residue. Each record gives: V gene, J gene, CDR3 protein.

v_gene: TRBV5-6; j_gene: TRBJ1-3; CDR3aa: CASSPFWLYPDTSGNTIYF
v_gene: TRBV14; j_gene: TRBJ2-7; CDR3aa: CASSQVLFYEQYF
v_gene: TRBV30; j_gene: TRBJ2-1; CDR3aa: CAWSGPSGRGVYNEQFF
v_gene: TRBV7-3; j_gene: TRBJ2-1; CDR3aa: CASGAGGLGEQFF
v_gene: TRBV6-5; j_gene: TRBJ1-1; CDR3aa: CASGTGGLPTEAFF
v_gene: TRBV7-2; j_gene: TRBJ2-2; CDR3aa: CASSYDQASGTYTGELFF
v_gene: TRBV7-8; j_gene: TRBJ2-7; CDR3aa: CASSWGLAGASYEQYF
v_gene: TRBV5-6; j_gene: TRBJ1-1; CDR3aa: CASSWDRDTEAFF
v_gene: TRBV12-5; j_gene: TRBJ2-7; CDR3aa: CASALTWGLEQYF
v_gene: TRBV5-1; j_gene: TRBJ2-7; CDR3aa: CASSFLAGDDEQYF
v_gene: TRBV10-3; j_gene: TRBJ1-2; CDR3aa: CAISRGTDYVYGYTF
v_gene: TRBV6-1; j_gene: TRBJ1-1; CDR3aa: CASRRQGMTEAFF
v_gene: TRBV28; j_gene: TRBJ1-3; CDR3aa: CASTSQGETGNTIYF
v_gene: TRBV19; j_gene: TRBJ2-7; CDR3aa: CASSRGITGGYEQYF
v_gene: TRBV9; j_gene: TRBJ2-7; CDR3aa: CASSVGTSGSRWEQYF
v_gene: TRBV6-1; j_gene: TRBJ2-1; CDR3aa: CASSEPPSVNLYNEQFF
v_gene: TRBV29-1; j_gene: TRBJ2-5; CDR3aa: CSVGRQGAVETQYF
v_gene: TRBV5-8; j_gene: TRBJ2-6; CDR3aa: CASSLYWESGANVLTF
v_gene: TRBV5-1; j_gene: TRBJ2-7; CDR3aa: CASSWTGMYSGATTYEQYF
v_gene: TRBV5-6; j_gene: TRBJ1-4; CDR3aa: CASSRRDRDSEKLFF
v_gene: TRBV6-5; j_gene: TRBJ2-7; CDR3aa: CASRDRTLEQYF
v_gene: TRBV7-3; j_gene: TRBJ1-2; CDR3aa: CASSSTRGLNGYTF
v_gene: TRBV27; j_gene: TRBJ2-7; CDR3aa: CASSYSYEQYF
v_gene: TRBV28; j_gene: TRBJ2-7; CDR3aa: CASRTPGQGAGEQYF
v_gene: TRBV5-2; j_gene: TRBJ1-2; CDR3aa: CASKSWERRKTYGYTF
v_gene: TRBV5-1; j_gene: TRBJ2-2; CDR3aa: CASSRTRVAGELFF
v_gene: TRBV4-2; j_gene: TRBJ2-3; CDR3aa: CASSQDRSTDTQYF
v_gene: TRBV7-9; j_gene: TRBJ2-3; CDR3aa: CASSPGLADTQYF
v_gene: TRBV21-1; j_gene: TRBJ1-2; CDR3aa: CASRPPRDRGDYGYTF
v_gene: TRBV7-2; j_gene: TRBJ2-2; CDR3aa: CASSLVASGSIWDTGELFF
v_gene: TRBV27; j_gene: TRBJ2-3; CDR3aa: CASSLNRDGTQYF
v_gene: TRBV19; j_gene: TRBJ2-7; CDR3aa: CASSSSGTSGSYEQYF
v_gene: TRBV28; j_gene: TRBJ1-2; CDR3aa: CASSDRGDSYGYTF
v_gene: TRBV6-5; j_gene: TRBJ1-1; CDR3aa: CASSYDQTGGRAEAFF
v_gene: TRBV19; j_gene: TRBJ1-5; CDR3aa: CASSIRQSNQPQHF
v_gene: TRBV4-1; j_gene: TRBJ2-7; CDR3aa: CASSQAGDSYEQYF
v_gene: TRBV28; j_gene: TRBJ2-1; CDR3aa: CASQAERIRNEQFF
v_gene: TRBV11-2; j_gene: TRBJ1-1; CDR3aa: CASSPNQGWFEAFF
v_gene: TRBV28; j_gene: TRBJ2-6; CDR3aa: CAAGGQGPSGANVLTF
v_gene: TRBV25-1; j_gene: TRBJ2-7; CDR3aa: CASSESWREDEQYF
v_gene: TRBV30; j_gene: TRBJ2-1; CDR3aa: CAWSSSDEQFF
v_gene: TRBV6-5; j_gene: TRBJ2-2; CDR3aa: CASSSSRGLRELFF
v_gene: TRBV6-6; j_gene: TRBJ2-7; CDR3aa: CASSQNYSGRRRIFF
v_gene: TRBV27; j_gene: TRBJ2-7; CDR3aa: CASSLQGGSSYEQYF
v_gene: TRBV6-1; j_gene: TRBJ2-4; CDR3aa: CASSDLAGPDFKNIQYF
v_gene: TRBV5-1; j_gene: TRBJ2-3; CDR3aa: CASRIAGVRDTQYF
v_gene: TRBV5-1; j_gene: TRBJ1-2; CDR3aa: CASSNRQGWYGYTF
v_gene: TRBV28; j_gene: TRBJ2-5; CDR3aa: CASSFPPGHRFQETQYF
v_gene: TRBV27; j_gene: TRBJ2-2; CDR3aa: CASNLAGSTGELFF
v_gene: TRBV27; j_gene: TRBJ2-1; CDR3aa: CASKGSGSRYNEQFF